A single T cell receptor beta chain is shown here with its context. In the authors' workflow: Reference gene primer amplification yielded estimated nucleated cell counts. The assay was immunoSEQ multiplex PCR, and TCRdb's table has in-frame clones only and misses some. V and J calls and clone size are copied from that table; D and trimming were computed from the DNA. The profile shows 70,000 or so clones, 79% of them singletons. These data are taken from a study of blood T cell repertoires in COVID-19. In the study overall: The analysed material was cDNA or gDNA that came from T cells, B-cell-depleted T cells, or PBMCs.

V lost 3 bases, J lost 6 bases, and 5 bases stayed unmatched. Germline CDR1 reads SGHRS; CDR2 reads YFSETQ. This CDR3 spans 15 amino acids. The sequence was obtained from a human donor in a cohort sampled during active COVID-19. The sequenced sample was peripheral blood. V usage is TRBV5-1 and J usage is TRBJ2-3, with 12 bases aligning to TRBD1. This CDR3 is CASSSGTGGRDTQYF. The CDR3, as DNA: TGCGCCAGCAGCTCCGGGACAGGGGGCCGGGATACGCAGTATTTT.